These 11 T cell receptor beta chains were sequenced from one sample in a study of cytomegalovirus exposure and HLA in healthy donors. 13 Jbeta primers and 60 Vbeta primers were used for the PCR. Sequencing was performed with immunoSEQ multiplex PCR; in TCRdb, only in-frame clones are kept and a portion is missing. The top ten clones hold approximately 1.5% of a sample with about 160,000 clones, around four fifths of them seen once. Sequences were obtained from PBMCs. Receptors originate from a male donor in good health and CMV-seronegative.

In this sample, this clone turned up once. CDR3 nucleotides: TGTGCCAGCAGCCTCTACCCGACAGAAAGCCTCTATGGCTACACCTTC. Residues: CASSLYPTESLYGYTF. V and J are TRBV28 and TRBJ1-2; weak D call: TRBD1 (5 bases). V shed 6 bases and J shed 4 bases, with 21 bases lying between them. There are 16 residues in the CDR3. The germline V gene has CDR1 MDHEN and CDR2 SYDVKM.

This clone occurred a few times. V and J are TRBV5-6 and TRBJ2-5; 7 bases are shared with TRBD1. In germline, CDR1 is SGHDT, CDR2 YYEEEE. The V gene end was trimmed by 2 bases and the J gene end by 2 bases; junction bases not matched to a gene: 15. The CDR3 runs 18 residues. CDR3 DNA sequence: TGTGCCAGCAGCTTCCGGACAGGCCGACCTCGTTCGCAAGAGACCCAGTACTTC. As protein: CASSFRTGRPRSQETQYF. Together with reference TRBV5-6 and TRBJ2-5, the CDR3 gives the full variable domain: DAGVTQSPTHLIKTRGQQVTLRCSPKSGHDTVSWYQQALGQGPQFIFQYYEEEERQRGNFPDRFSGHQFPNYSSELNVNALLLGDSALYLCASSFRTGRPRSQETQYFGPGTRLLVL.

The chain employs TRBV6-6 and TRBJ1-2; possible D gene TRBD1, 5 bases. This CDR3 region has 16 residues. CDR1 and CDR2 from the germline V gene are MNHNY and SVGAGI (reference sequence). Trimming cost V 2 bases and J 4 bases, with 17 bases left between them. The DNA for the CDR3 is TGTGCCAGCAGTTACCCCCTGACAGATGTACCCTATGGCTACACCTTC. Translated, it gives CASSYPLTDVPYGYTF.

V is TRBV5-1 and J is TRBJ1-5; a weak D match, TRBD1 (5 bases). V lost 1 base, J lost 6 bases, and 11 bases lay in between. The CDR3 loop spans 14 amino acids. Germline CDR1 SGHRS, CDR2 YFSETQ. The chain's CDR3 is CASSLSGEGQPQHF. The CDR3 nucleotides read TGCGCCAGCAGCTTGTCGGGGGAGGGTCAGCCCCAGCATTTT.

This clone has only a few counts. The chain combines TRBV28 with TRBJ2-5, with TRBD2 identical over 13 bases. Germline V gene lookup returns CDR1 MDHEN and CDR2 SYDVKM. The V segment lost 3 bases and the J segment 7 bases; nucleotides outside the gene matches: 5. This CDR3 spans 15 amino acids. The CDR3 sequence is CASSLGLAGRGTQYF. The CDR3, as DNA: TGTGCCAGCAGTTTGGGACTAGCGGGACGGGGGACCCAGTACTTC.

This chain connects TRBV5-1 to TRBJ2-2, with D possibly being TRBD2 (5 bases). Germline CDR1 and CDR2: SGHRS and YFSETQ. The length of the CDR3 is 14 residues. V lost 1 base, J lost 5 bases, and 9 bases lay in between. CDR3 region: CASSLTGETGELFF. Written as DNA, the CDR3 is TGCGCCAGCAGCTTGACCGGGGAAACCGGGGAGCTGTTTTTT.

The chain couples TRBV27 to TRBJ2-5; D is ambiguous. Germline CDR1 MNHEY, CDR2 SMNVEV (reference sequence). The V gene lost 1 base and the J gene lost 5 bases, with 14 bases spanning the gap. The CDR3 contains 15 residues. CDR3 residues: CASSLYPSRAETQYF. CDR3 bases: TGTGCCAGCAGTTTATACCCCTCACGCGCCGAGACCCAGTACTTC.

The CDR3 DNA follows: TGTGCCAGCAGTTCCCGGGGGGTGGCCGGGGAGCAGTACTTC. It codes for CASSSRGVAGEQYF. This chain joins TRBV6-6 and TRBJ2-7; the match to TRBD2 covers 7 bases. Germline trimming cut 4 bases from V and 7 bases from J; bases unmatched to any gene: 10. The CDR3 length is 14 residues. Germline loops: CDR1 MNHNY, CDR2 SVGAGI (reference sequence).

This clone was counted between two and nine times. The rearrangement joins TRBV4-3 to TRBJ1-2, with a tentative D call TRBD1 (5 bases). From germline, CDR1 is LGHNA and CDR2 YSLEER. V was trimmed by 4 bases and J by 7 bases, leaving 10 bases between them. The CDR3 has 12 amino acids. DNA for the CDR3: TGCGCCAGCAGCCCGGCCGGGGGTGGCTACACCTTC. Translation gives CASSPAGGGYTF.

This clone was counted only a few times. This chain links TRBV7-6 with TRBJ2-1; 7 bases are shared with TRBD1. The CDR3 is made up of 14 amino acids. Germline CDR1 and CDR2: SGHVS and FNYEAQ. V lost 4 bases, J lost 6 bases, and 6 bases stayed unmatched. CDR3 nucleotide sequence: TGTGCCAGCAGCTCCCTACAGGGGACCAATGAGCAGTTCTTC. Protein product: CASSSLQGTNEQFF.

The chain carries TRBV29-1 and TRBJ2-1, with a weak D call TRBD1 (5 bases). The ends were cut back, 7 bases at V and 6 bases at J, with 19 bases in the middle. This CDR3 has 14 amino acids. The germline V gene encodes CDR1 SQVTM and CDR2 ANQGSEA. This chain's CDR3 is CSAQTEIGVNEQFF. CDR3 nucleotides: TGCAGCGCCCAGACAGAAATAGGGGTCAATGAGCAGTTCTTC.